These T cell receptor beta chains were read from a single sample in a study of blood T cell repertoires in COVID-19. Profiled with immunoSEQ multiplex PCR; TCRdb holds only in-frame clones, not every one. The data show 200,000 to 250,000 clones, with roughly four fifths seen just once and 1.9% held by the top ten. The sequenced material came from peripheral blood. The receptors shown here come from a woman at least 80 years old with acute or convalescent COVID-19. CDR3s include the opening cysteine and the closing phenylalanine or tryptophan. The order of the fields is D gene, clone size, V gene, J gene, CDR3 protein, CDR3 DNA. The D gene is left open where the match is weak. Some rows have no size entry. The others give once, few or many, or a class for an expanded clone.

D: NA; size: NA; V: TRBV2; J: TRBJ1-1; CDR3: CATGATEAFF; DNA: TGTGCCACTGGAGCCACTGAAGCTTTCTTT
D: TRBD2; size: NA; V: TRBV7-2; J: TRBJ2-3; CDR3: CASTRGVWADTQYF; DNA: TGTGCCAGCACGCGGGGGGTTTGGGCAGATACGCAGTATTTT
D: NA; size: NA; V: TRBV6-4; J: TRBJ2-3; CDR3: CASRNKRRYLRGNCTDTQYF; DNA: TGTGCCAGCAGAAACAAAAGACGGTACTTAAGGGGTAACTGCACAGATACGCAGTATTTT
D: TRBD2; size: NA; V: TRBV24-1; J: TRBJ2-7; CDR3: CATSETSGIYEQYF; DNA: TGTGCCACCAGTGAGACTAGCGGGATCTACGAGCAGTACTTC
D: TRBD1; size: NA; V: TRBV28; J: TRBJ2-3; CDR3: CASSTRTGTRNSGGTDTQYF; DNA: TGTGCCAGCAGCACCAGGACAGGGACCAGGAACTCGGGCGGCACAGATACGCAGTATTTT
D: NA; size: NA; V: TRBV21-1; J: TRBJ2-2; CDR3: CASTGLAGGCTGELFF; DNA: TGTGCCAGCACCGGACTAGCGGGAGGGTGTACCGGGGAGCTGTTTTTT
D: TRBD1; size: NA; V: TRBV18; J: TRBJ2-2; CDR3: CASSPRQGAGELFF; DNA: TGTGCCAGCTCACCCCGGCAGGGGGCCGGGGAGCTGTTTTTT
D: TRBD1; size: NA; V: TRBV7-2; J: TRBJ2-7; CDR3: CASSRSGQGYEQYF; DNA: TGTGCCAGCAGCCGGTCGGGACAGGGCTACGAGCAGTACTTC
D: NA; size: once; V: TRBV19; J: TRBJ2-6; CDR3: CASRDSSGANVLTF; DNA: TGTGCCAGTAGAGACAGCTCTGGGGCCAACGTCCTGACTTTC
D: TRBD1; size: NA; V: TRBV27; J: TRBJ1-4; CDR3: CASAMRTGNEKLFF; DNA: TGTGCCAGCGCCATGAGGACAGGAAATGAAAAACTGTTTTTT
D: TRBD1; size: NA; V: TRBV7-9; J: TRBJ2-3; CDR3: CASSRQGARSSDTQYF; DNA: TGTGCCAGCAGCCGACAGGGGGCGCGGTCCTCAGATACGCAGTATTTT
D: NA; size: NA; V: TRBV7-3; J: TRBJ2-1; CDR3: CASSLRFSSDTYNEQFF; DNA: TGTGCCAGCAGCCTGCGTTTTAGTAGCGACACCTACAATGAGCAGTTCTTC
D: TRBD1; size: NA; V: TRBV10-3; J: TRBJ1-1; CDR3: CAISEPGQGNTEAFF; DNA: TGTGCCATCAGTGAGCCGGGACAGGGGAACACTGAAGCTTTCTTT
D: NA; size: NA; V: TRBV5-1; J: TRBJ2-2; CDR3: CASSRGPGGTGELFF; DNA: TGCGCCAGCAGCAGAGGACCAGGGGGGACCGGGGAGCTGTTTTTT
D: NA; size: once; V: TRBV5-6; J: TRBJ1-6; CDR3: CASSWRGTAIWAPLHF; DNA: TGTGCCAGCAGCTGGAGGGGAACAGCGATATGGGCACCCCTCCACTTT
D: NA; size: NA; V: TRBV6-2/TRBV6-3; J: TRBJ2-3; CDR3: CASSYSSVSGNTDTQYF; DNA: TGTGCCAGCAGTTACTCGTCTGTGTCAGGAAACACAGATACGCAGTATTTT
D: NA; size: NA; V: TRBV3-1/TRBV3-2; J: TRBJ2-3; CDR3: CASSPRTVTDTQYF; DNA: TGTGCCAGCAGCCCCCGGACAGTCACAGATACGCAGTATTTT
D: NA; size: NA; V: TRBV6-5; J: TRBJ1-2; CDR3: CASSYRGRDYGYTF; DNA: TGTGCCAGCAGTTACAGGGGTAGGGACTATGGCTACACCTTC
D: TRBD2; size: once; V: TRBV5-8; J: TRBJ2-5; CDR3: CASSLVGLAETQYF; DNA: TGTGCCAGCAGCTTGGTGGGACTAGCAGAGACCCAGTACTTC
D: TRBD1; size: NA; V: TRBV6-6; J: TRBJ1-6; CDR3: CASSPQGRGNSPLHF; DNA: TGTGCCAGCAGCCCACAGGGGCGAGGTAATTCACCCCTCCACTTT
D: NA; size: NA; V: TRBV5-1; J: TRBJ2-7; CDR3: CASSLDTSYEQYF; DNA: TGCGCCAGCAGCTTAGACACGTCCTACGAGCAGTACTTC
D: TRBD2; size: NA; V: TRBV5-1; J: TRBJ2-5; CDR3: CASRKTSGGAGQETQYF; DNA: TGCGCCAGCCGCAAGACTAGCGGGGGGGCTGGGCAAGAGACCCAGTACTTC
D: NA; size: NA; V: TRBV11-2; J: TRBJ2-5; CDR3: CASSLVSGDRETQYF; DNA: TGTGCCAGCAGCTTAGTGTCCGGTGATCGGGAGACCCAGTACTTC
D: TRBD2; size: NA; V: TRBV7-3; J: TRBJ2-2; CDR3: CASSLTHSGGTGELFF; DNA: TGTGCCAGCAGCTTAACGCATAGCGGGGGCACCGGGGAGCTGTTTTTT
D: TRBD2; size: NA; V: TRBV19; J: TRBJ2-3; CDR3: CASSPGTSGRAWSTDTQYF; DNA: TGTGCCAGTAGTCCCGGGACTAGCGGGAGGGCCTGGAGCACAGATACGCAGTATTTT
D: NA; size: NA; V: TRBV7-8; J: TRBJ1-5; CDR3: CASSEQRRGFNQPQHF; DNA: TGTGCCAGCAGCGAACAACGTCGGGGGTTCAATCAGCCCCAGCATTTT
D: NA; size: NA; V: TRBV7-9; J: TRBJ1-2; CDR3: CASSLGGDRGGGYTF; DNA: TGTGCCAGCAGCTTAGGCGGGGACCGTGGGGGTGGCTACACCTTC
D: TRBD2; size: NA; V: TRBV9; J: TRBJ2-1; CDR3: CASSSGLASSYNEQFF; DNA: TGTGCCAGCAGCTCTGGACTAGCGAGCTCCTACAATGAGCAGTTCTTC
D: NA; size: NA; V: TRBV11-2; J: TRBJ1-3; CDR3: CASSLDRGAAGNTIYF; DNA: TGTGCCAGCAGCTTAGATCGGGGGGCGGCTGGAAACACCATATATTTT
D: TRBD1; size: NA; V: TRBV18; J: TRBJ1-6; CDR3: CASSQDRAGSPLHF; DNA: TGTGCCAGCTCTCAAGACAGGGCTGGTTCACCCCTCCACTTT
D: TRBD1; size: NA; V: TRBV5-1; J: TRBJ2-3; CDR3: CASSLGDRVWTDTQYF; DNA: TGCGCCAGCAGCTTGGGTGACAGGGTCTGGACAGATACGCAGTATTTT
D: TRBD1; size: NA; V: TRBV4-2; J: TRBJ1-1; CDR3: CASSPTGVGTEAFF; DNA: TGTGCCAGCAGCCCGACAGGGGTTGGCACTGAAGCTTTCTTT
D: NA; size: NA; V: TRBV5-5; J: TRBJ1-5; CDR3: CASSPTATLSGQPQHF; DNA: TGTGCCAGCAGCCCGACAGCAACTCTATCTGGGCAGCCCCAGCATTTT
D: TRBD1; size: once; V: TRBV4-3; J: TRBJ2-7; CDR3: CASSPTGSYEQYF; DNA: TGCGCCAGCAGCCCGACAGGGTCCTACGAGCAGTACTTC
D: TRBD1; size: NA; V: TRBV4-2; J: TRBJ1-1; CDR3: CASSPGQAMNTEAFF; DNA: TGTGCCAGCAGCCCAGGACAGGCCATGAACACTGAAGCTTTCTTT
D: NA; size: NA; V: TRBV24-1; J: TRBJ2-5; CDR3: CATSDRQRGRETQYF; DNA: TGTGCCACCAGTGACCGACAGCGAGGTCGGGAGACCCAGTACTTC
D: NA; size: NA; V: TRBV28; J: TRBJ1-3; CDR3: CASSLSQIGNTIYF; DNA: TGTGCCAGCAGTTTAAGTCAGATTGGAAACACCATATATTTT
D: NA; size: NA; V: TRBV7-9; J: TRBJ1-1; CDR3: CASSLFQELNTEAFF; DNA: TGTGCCAGCAGCTTATTCCAGGAATTGAACACTGAAGCTTTCTTT
D: TRBD1; size: NA; V: TRBV3-1/TRBV3-2; J: TRBJ2-5; CDR3: CASSHRTGSETQYF; DNA: TGTGCCAGCAGCCATAGGACAGGGAGTGAGACCCAGTACTTC
D: NA; size: NA; V: TRBV21-1; J: TRBJ1-2; CDR3: CASSSGAYGYTF; DNA: TGTGCCAGCAGCAGTGGGGCATATGGCTACACCTTC
D: NA; size: few; V: TRBV6-2/TRBV6-3; J: TRBJ2-7; CDR3: CASSYSIPTVYEQYF; DNA: TGTGCCAGCAGTTACTCGATCCCGACAGTCTACGAGCAGTACTTC
D: NA; size: few; V: TRBV19; J: TRBJ1-5; CDR3: CASSPGGGNQPQHF; DNA: TGTGCCAGTAGCCCGGGGGGGGGCAATCAGCCCCAGCATTTT
D: NA; size: few; V: TRBV2; J: TRBJ2-7; CDR3: CASSAALAWSYEQYF; DNA: TGTGCCAGCAGTGCGGCACTAGCATGGTCCTACGAGCAGTACTTC
D: NA; size: NA; V: TRBV5-1; J: TRBJ2-7; CDR3: CASSLAGRIYEQYF; DNA: TGCGCCAGCAGCTTGGCCGGCAGGATCTACGAGCAGTACTTC
D: NA; size: NA; V: TRBV7-9; J: TRBJ2-7; CDR3: CASSNQGYEQYF; DNA: TGTGCCAGCAGCAATCAGGGGTACGAGCAGTACTTC
D: NA; size: NA; V: TRBV19; J: TRBJ1-5; CDR3: CASIPSRGSNQPQHF; DNA: TGTGCCAGTATTCCTAGCCGGGGGAGCAATCAGCCCCAGCATTTT
D: NA; size: NA; V: TRBV7-8; J: TRBJ2-2; CDR3: CASSGSRGGELFF; DNA: TGTGCCAGCAGCGGATCCCGCGGCGGGGAGCTGTTTTTT